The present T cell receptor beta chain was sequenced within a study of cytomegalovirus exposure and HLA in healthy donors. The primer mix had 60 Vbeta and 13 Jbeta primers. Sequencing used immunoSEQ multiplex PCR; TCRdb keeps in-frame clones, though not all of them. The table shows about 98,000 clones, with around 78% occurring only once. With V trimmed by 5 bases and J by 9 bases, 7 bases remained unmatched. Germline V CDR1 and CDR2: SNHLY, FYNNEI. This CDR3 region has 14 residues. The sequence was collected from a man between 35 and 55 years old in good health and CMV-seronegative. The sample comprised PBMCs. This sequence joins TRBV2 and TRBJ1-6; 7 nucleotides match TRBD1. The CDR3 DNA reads TGTGCCAGCAGTTTACAGGGGACCGGTTCACCCCTCCACTTT. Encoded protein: CASSLQGTGSPLHF.